This record looks at one T cell receptor beta chain sequence and its context. No antigen is known for it. The germline V gene encodes CDR1 MRHNA and CDR2 SNTAGT. There are 15 residues in the CDR3. Trimming removed 6 bases from V and 1 base from J; junction bases left unmatched: 8. The sample originates from a study of shared clonotypes between healthy human individuals. Study observations and caveats: Non-shared clonotypes had lower generation probabilities than those shared by all four donors.

CD4+ cells underwent separation, giving CD45RA+ naive and CD45RA-negative memory subsets. Deep-level assay runs were performed. Replicate PCRs from sorted subsets contained roughly 220 ng DNA, which is approximately 30,000 T cell genomes. Here immunoSEQ multiplex PCR was the method, and the copy in TCRdb shows in-frame clones only, minus some. The sample has around 990,000 clones; roughly 80% are singletons. V is TRBV6-4 and J is TRBJ2-7; 8 bases fit TRBD2. The receptor's source is a man in his late teens or twenties in good health. Some clones in this sample may be carry-over from other donors' samples. The sequenced material came from memory CD4+ T cells from PBMCs. The subset here: CD45RA-negative fraction. CDR3 region: CASSLTSAPSYEQYF. DNA for the CDR3: TGTGCCAGCAGCTTGACTAGCGCGCCATCCTACGAGCAGTACTTC.